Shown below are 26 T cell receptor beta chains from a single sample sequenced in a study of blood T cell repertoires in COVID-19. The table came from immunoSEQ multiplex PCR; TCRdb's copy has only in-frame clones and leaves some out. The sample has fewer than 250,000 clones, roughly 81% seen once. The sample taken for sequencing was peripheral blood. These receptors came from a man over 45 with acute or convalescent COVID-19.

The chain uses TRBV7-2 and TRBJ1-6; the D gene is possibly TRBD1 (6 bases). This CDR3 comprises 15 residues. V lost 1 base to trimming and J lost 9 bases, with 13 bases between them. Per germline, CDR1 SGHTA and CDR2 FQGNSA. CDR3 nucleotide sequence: TGTGCCAGCAGCTTAGATTCTGGGGGCGGTTCACCCCTCCACTTT. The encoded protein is CASSLDSGGGSPLHF.

The CDR3 region is CASILGGEAFF. DNA for the CDR3: TGTGCCAGCATCCTAGGGGGCGAAGCTTTCTTT. The rearrangement links TRBV27 to TRBJ1-1; 7 bases line up with TRBD1. V shed 7 bases and J 8 bases; nucleotides not matched to a gene: 4. This CDR3 is built from 11 residues. Per germline, CDR1 MNHEY and CDR2 SMNVEV (reference sequence).

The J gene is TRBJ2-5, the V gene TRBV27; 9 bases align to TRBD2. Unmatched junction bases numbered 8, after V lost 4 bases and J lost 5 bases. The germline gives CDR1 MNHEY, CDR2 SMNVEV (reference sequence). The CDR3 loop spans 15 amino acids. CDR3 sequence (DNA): TGTGCCAGCAGTTCCGTTAGCGGGAGCCCGGAGACCCAGTACTTC. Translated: CASSSVSGSPETQYF.

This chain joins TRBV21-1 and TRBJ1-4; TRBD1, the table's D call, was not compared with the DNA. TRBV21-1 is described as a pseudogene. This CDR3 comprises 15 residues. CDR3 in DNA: TGTGCCAGCACCCTGGACAGCACAACTAATGAAAAACTGTTTTTT. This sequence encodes CASTLDSTTNEKLFF.

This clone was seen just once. The CDR3 protein is CASSAGQGNSNQPQHF. The CDR3 coding sequence is TGTGCCAGCAGCGCAGGACAGGGCAATAGCAATCAGCCCCAGCATTTT. V gene TRBV2 combines with J gene TRBJ1-5, with 8 positions matching TRBD1. After removal of 6 bases from V and 0 bases from J, the junction contained 7 bases not matched to a gene. The CDR3 is made up of 16 amino acids. CDR1 and CDR2 from the germline V gene are SNHLY and FYNNEI. Complete variable domain (other parts from reference TRBV2 and TRBJ1-5): EPEVTQTPSHQVTQMGQEVILRCVPISNHLYFYWYRQILGQKVEFLVSFYNNEISEKSEIFDDQFSVERPDGSNFTLKIRSTKLEDSAMYFCASSAGQGNSNQPQHFGDGTRLSIL.

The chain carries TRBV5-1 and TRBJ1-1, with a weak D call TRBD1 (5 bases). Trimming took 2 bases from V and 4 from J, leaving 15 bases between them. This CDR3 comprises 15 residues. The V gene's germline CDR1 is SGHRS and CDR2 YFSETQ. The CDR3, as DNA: TGCGCCAGCAGCTTAGGGGTCTCCTTGGGCACTGAAGCTTTCTTT. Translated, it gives CASSLGVSLGTEAFF.

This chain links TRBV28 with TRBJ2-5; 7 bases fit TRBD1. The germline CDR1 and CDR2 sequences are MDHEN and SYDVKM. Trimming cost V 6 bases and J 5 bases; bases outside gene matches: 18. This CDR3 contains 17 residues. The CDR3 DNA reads TGTGCCAGCAGGCCCGGTGGGGCACAGGGCAGGGGGGAGACCCAGTACTTC. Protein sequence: CASRPGGAQGRGETQYF.

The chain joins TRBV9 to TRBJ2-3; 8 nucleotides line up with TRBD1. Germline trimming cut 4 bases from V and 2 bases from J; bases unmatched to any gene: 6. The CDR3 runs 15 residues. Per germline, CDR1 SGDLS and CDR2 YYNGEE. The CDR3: CASSQQQGDTDTQYF. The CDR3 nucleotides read TGTGCCAGCAGCCAACAACAGGGGGACACAGATACGCAGTATTTT.

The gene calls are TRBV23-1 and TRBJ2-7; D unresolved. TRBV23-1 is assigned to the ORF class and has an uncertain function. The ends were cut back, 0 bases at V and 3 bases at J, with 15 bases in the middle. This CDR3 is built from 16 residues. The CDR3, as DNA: TGCGCCAGCAGTCAATCCGGTTATCCCCTCGACTACGAGCAGTACTTC. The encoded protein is CASSQSGYPLDYEQYF.

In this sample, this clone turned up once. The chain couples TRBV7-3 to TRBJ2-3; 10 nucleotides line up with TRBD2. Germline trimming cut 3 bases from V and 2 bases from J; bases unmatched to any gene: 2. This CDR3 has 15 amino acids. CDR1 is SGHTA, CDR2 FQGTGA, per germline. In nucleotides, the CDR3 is TGTGCCAGCAGCTTTGGACTAGCGGTCACAGATACGCAGTATTTT. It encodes CASSFGLAVTDTQYF. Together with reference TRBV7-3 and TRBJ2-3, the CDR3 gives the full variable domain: GAGVSQTPSNKVTEKGKYVELRCDPISGHTALYWYRQSLGQGPEFLIYFQGTGAADDSGLPNDRFFAVRPEGSVSTLKIQRTERGDSAVYLCASSFGLAVTDTQYFGPGTRLTVL.

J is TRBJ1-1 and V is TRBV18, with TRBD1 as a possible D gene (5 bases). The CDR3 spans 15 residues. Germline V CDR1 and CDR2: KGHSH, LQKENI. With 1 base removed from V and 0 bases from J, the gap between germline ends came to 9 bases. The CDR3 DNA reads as TGTGCCAGCTCACCACGGGGGAGGATGAACACTGAAGCTTTCTTT. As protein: CASSPRGRMNTEAFF. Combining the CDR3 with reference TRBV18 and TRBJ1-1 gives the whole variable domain NAGVMQNPRHLVRRRGQEARLRCSPMKGHSHVYWYRQLPEEGLKFMVYLQKENIIDESGMPKERFSAEFPKEGPSILRIQQVVRGDSAAYFCASSPRGRMNTEAFFGQGTRLTVV.

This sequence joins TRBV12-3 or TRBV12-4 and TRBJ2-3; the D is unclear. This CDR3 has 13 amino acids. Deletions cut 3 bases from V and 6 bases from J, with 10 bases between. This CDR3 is CASSLQAPDTQYF. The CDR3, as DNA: TGTGCCAGCAGTTTGCAGGCTCCGGATACGCAGTATTTT.

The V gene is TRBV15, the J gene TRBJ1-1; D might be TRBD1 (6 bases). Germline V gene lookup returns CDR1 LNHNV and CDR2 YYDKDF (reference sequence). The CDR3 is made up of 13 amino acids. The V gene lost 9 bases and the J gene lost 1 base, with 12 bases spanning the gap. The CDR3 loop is CATGGGRNTEAFF. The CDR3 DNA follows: TGTGCCACTGGCGGGGGGCGGAACACTGAAGCTTTCTTT.

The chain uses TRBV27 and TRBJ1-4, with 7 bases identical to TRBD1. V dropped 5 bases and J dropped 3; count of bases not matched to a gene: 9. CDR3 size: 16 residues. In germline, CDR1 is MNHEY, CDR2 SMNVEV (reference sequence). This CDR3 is CASSTLSGGSNEKLFF. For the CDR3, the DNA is TGTGCCAGCAGTACTCTTTCAGGGGGTTCTAATGAAAAACTGTTTTTT. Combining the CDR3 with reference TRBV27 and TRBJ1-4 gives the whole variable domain EAQVTQNPRYLITVTGKKLTVTCSQNMNHEYMSWYRQDPGLGLRQIYYSMNVEVTDKGDVPEGYKVSRKEKRNFPLILESPSPNQTSLYFCASSTLSGGSNEKLFFGSGTQLSVL.

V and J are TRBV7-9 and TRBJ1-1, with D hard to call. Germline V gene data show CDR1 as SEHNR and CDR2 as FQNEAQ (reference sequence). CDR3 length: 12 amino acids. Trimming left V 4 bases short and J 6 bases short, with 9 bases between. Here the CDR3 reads CASSYRSAEAFF. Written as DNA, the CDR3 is TGTGCCAGCAGCTATCGGAGTGCTGAAGCTTTCTTT.

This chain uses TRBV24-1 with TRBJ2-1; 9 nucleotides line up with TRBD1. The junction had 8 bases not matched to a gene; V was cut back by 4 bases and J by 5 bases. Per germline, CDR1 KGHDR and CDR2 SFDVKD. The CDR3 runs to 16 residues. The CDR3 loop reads CATSESGTGRNNEQFF. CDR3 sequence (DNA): TGTGCCACCAGTGAGTCCGGGACAGGGCGTAACAATGAGCAGTTCTTC.

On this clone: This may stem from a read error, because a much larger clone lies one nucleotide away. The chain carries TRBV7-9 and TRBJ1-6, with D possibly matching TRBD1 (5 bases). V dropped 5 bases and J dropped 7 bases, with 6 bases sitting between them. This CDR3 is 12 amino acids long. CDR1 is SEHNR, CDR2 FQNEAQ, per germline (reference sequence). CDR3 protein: CASSAGNSPLHF. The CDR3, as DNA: TGTGCCAGCAGCGCAGGGAATTCACCCCTCCACTTT.

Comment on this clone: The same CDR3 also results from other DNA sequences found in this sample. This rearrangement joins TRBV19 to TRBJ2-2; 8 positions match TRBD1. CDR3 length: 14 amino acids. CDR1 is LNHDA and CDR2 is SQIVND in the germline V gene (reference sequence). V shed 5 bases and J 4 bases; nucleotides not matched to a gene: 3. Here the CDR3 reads CASSLTGATGELFF. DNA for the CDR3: TGTGCCAGTAGTCTGACAGGGGCCACCGGGGAGCTGTTTTTT.

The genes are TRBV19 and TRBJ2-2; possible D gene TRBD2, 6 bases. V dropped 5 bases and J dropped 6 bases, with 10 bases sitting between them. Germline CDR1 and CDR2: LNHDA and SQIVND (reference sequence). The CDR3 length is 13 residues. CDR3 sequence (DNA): TGTGCCAGTAGTGAGACTAGATCCGGGGAGCTGTTTTTT. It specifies CASSETRSGELFF.

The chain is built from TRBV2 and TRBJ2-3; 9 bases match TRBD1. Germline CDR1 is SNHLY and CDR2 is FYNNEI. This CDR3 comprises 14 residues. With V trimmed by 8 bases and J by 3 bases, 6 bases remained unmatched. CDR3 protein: CASSHRGPTDTQYF. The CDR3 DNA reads TGTGCCAGCTCTCACAGGGGGCCGACAGATACGCAGTATTTT.

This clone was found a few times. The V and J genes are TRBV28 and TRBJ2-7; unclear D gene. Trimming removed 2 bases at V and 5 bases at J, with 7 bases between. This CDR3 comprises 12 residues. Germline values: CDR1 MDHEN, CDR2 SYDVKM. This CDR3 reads CASSLVINEQYF. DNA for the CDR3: TGTGCCAGCAGTTTAGTAATTAACGAGCAGTACTTC. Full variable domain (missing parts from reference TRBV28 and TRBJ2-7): DVKVTQSSRYLVKRTGEKVFLECVQDMDHENMFWYRQDPGLGLRLIYFSYDVKMKEKGDIPEGYSVSREKKERFSLILESASTNQTSMYLCASSLVINEQYFGPGTRLTVT.

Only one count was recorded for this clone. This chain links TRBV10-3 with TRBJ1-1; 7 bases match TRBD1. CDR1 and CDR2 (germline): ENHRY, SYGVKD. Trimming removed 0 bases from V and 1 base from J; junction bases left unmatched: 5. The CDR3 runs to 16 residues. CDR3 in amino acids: CAISESRYRGNTEAFF. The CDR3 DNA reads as TGTGCCATCAGTGAGTCGAGGTACAGGGGGAACACTGAAGCTTTCTTT.

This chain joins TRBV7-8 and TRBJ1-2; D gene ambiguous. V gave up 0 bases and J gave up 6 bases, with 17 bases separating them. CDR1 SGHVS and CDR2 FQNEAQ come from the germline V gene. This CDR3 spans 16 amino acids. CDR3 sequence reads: CASSLAPRPPADGYTF. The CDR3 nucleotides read TGTGCCAGCAGCTTAGCGCCGAGACCCCCGGCGGATGGCTACACCTTC.

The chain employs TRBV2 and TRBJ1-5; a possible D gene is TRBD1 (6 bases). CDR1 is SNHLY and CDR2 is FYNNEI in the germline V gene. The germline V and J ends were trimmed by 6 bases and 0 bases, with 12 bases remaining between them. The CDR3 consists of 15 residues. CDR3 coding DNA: TGTGCCAGCAGCTTCAGGGGATATAGCAATCAGCCCCAGCATTTT. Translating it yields CASSFRGYSNQPQHF.

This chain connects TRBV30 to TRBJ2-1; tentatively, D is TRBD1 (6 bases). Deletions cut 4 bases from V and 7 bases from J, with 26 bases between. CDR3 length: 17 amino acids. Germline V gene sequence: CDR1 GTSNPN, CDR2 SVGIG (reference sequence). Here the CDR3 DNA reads TGTGCCTGGACCCACCCCCCCGACAGGAAGGTGGGTAATGAGCAGTTCTTC. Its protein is CAWTHPPDRKVGNEQFF.

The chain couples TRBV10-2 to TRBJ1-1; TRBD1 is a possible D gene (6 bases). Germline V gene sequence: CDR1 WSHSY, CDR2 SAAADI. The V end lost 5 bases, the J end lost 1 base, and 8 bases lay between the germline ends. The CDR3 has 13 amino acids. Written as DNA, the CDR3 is TGCGCCAGCAGTTCAGGGGCGAACACTGAAGCTTTCTTT. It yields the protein CASSSGANTEAFF.